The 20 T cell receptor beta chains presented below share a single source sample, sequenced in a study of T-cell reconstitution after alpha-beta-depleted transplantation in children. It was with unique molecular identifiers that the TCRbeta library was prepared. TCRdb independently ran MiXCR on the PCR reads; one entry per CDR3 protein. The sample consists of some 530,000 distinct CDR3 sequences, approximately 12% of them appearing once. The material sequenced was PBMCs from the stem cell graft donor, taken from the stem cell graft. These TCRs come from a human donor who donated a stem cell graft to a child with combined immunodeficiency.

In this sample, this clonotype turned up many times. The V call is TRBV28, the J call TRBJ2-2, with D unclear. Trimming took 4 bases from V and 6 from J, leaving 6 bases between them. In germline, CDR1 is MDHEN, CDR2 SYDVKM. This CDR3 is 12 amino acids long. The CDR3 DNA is TGTGCCAGCAGTTATTACTCCGGGGAGCTGTTTTTT. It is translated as CASSYYSGELFF. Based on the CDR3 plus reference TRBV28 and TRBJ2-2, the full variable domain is DVKVTQSSRYLVKRTGEKVFLECVQDMDHENMFWYRQDPGLGLRLIYFSYDVKMKEKGDIPEGYSVSREKKERFSLILESASTNQTSMYLCASSYYSGELFFGEGSRLTVL.

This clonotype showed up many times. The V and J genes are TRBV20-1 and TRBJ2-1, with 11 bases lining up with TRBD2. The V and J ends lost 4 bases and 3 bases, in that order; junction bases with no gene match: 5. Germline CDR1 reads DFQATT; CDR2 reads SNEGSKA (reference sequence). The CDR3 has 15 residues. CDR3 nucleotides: TGCAGTGCTATGACTAGCGGGATAAGCTACAATGAGCAGTTCTTC. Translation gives CSAMTSGISYNEQFF.

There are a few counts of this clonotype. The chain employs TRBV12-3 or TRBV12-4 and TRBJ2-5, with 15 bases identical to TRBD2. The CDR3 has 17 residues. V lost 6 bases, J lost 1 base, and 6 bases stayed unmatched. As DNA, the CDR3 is TGTGCCAGCAGAAGGACTAGCGGGGGGGCGGGCCAAGAGACCCAGTACTTC. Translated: CASRRTSGGAGQETQYF.

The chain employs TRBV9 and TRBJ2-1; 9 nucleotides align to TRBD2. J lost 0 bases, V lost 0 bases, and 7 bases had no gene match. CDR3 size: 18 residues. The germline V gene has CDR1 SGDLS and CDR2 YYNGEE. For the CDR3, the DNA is TGTGCCAGCAGCGTAGTGCGGGGGGGCGGCAGCTCCTACAATGAGCAGTTCTTC. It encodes CASSVVRGGGSSYNEQFF.

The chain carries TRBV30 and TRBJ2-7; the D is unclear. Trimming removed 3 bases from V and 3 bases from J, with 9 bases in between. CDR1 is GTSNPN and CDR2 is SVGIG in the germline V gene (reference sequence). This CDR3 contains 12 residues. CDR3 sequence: CAWRTPFYEQYF. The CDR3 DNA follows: TGTGCCTGGAGGACGCCCTTCTACGAGCAGTACTTC.

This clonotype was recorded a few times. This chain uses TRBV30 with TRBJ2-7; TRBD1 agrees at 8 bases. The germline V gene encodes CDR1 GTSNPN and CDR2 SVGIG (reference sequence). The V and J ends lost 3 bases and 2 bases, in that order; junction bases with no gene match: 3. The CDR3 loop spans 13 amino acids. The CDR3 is CAWSLGQAYEQYF. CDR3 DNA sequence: TGTGCCTGGAGCTTGGGACAGGCCTACGAGCAGTACTTC.

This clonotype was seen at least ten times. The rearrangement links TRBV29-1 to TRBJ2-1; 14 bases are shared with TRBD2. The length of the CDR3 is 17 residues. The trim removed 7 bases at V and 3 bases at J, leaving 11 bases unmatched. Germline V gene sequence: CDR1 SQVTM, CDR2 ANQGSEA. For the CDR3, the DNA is TGCAGCGCCGTCGGACTAGCGGGAGGCCCAAGCTACAATGAGCAGTTCTTC. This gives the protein CSAVGLAGGPSYNEQFF.

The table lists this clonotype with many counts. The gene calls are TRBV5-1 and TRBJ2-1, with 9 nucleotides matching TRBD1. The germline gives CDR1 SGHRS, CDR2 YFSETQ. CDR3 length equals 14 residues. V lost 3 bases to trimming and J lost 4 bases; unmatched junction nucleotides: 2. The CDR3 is CASSWGTGYNEQFF. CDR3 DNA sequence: TGCGCCAGCAGCTGGGGGACAGGGTACAATGAGCAGTTCTTC. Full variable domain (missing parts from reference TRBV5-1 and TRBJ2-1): KAGVTQTPRYLIKTRGQQVTLSCSPISGHRSVSWYQQTPGQGLQFLFEYFSETQRNKGNFPGRFSGRQFSNSRSEMNVSTLELGDSALYLCASSWGTGYNEQFFGPGTRLTVL.

CDR3 sequence: CASSSSGPGDGYTF. CDR3 DNA sequence: TGTGCCAGCAGCTCATCTGGTCCGGGTGATGGCTACACCTTC. The chain has TRBV7-3 and TRBJ1-2; no reliable D call. V was clipped by 4 bases and J by 6 bases, with 15 bases between them. Germline-derived CDR1 and CDR2 are SGHTA and FQGTGA. The CDR3 sequence is 14 residues long.

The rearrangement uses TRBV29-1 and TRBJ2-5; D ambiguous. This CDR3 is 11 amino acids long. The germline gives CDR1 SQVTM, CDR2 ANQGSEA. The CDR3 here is CRIQLGETQYF. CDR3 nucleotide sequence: TGCAGAATTCAGTTGGGAGAGACCCAGTACTTC.

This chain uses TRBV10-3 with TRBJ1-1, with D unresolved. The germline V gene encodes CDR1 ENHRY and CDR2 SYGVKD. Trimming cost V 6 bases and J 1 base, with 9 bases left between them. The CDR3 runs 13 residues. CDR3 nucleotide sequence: TGTGCCATCAGCGGTTTGTCGAACACTGAAGCTTTCTTT. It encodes CAISGLSNTEAFF.

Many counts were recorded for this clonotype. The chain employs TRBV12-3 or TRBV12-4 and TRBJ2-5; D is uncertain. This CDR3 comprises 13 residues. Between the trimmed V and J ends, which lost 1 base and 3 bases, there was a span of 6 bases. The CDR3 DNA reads TGTGCCAGCAGTTTAGACTTGAAAGAGACCCAGTACTTC. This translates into CASSLDLKETQYF.

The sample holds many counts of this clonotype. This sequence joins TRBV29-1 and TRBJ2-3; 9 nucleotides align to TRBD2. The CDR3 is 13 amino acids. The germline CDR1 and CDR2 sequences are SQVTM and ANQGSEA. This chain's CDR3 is CTTASGTVDTQYF. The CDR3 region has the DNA TGCACCACAGCTAGCGGGACCGTAGATACGCAGTATTTT.

As DNA, the CDR3 is TGTGCCACCAGCACCGACAGGGGGATGAGGGCAGATACGCAGTATTTT. Translation: CATSTDRGMRADTQYF. J is TRBJ2-3 and V is TRBV15; TRBD1 matches at 9 bases. The CDR3 sequence is 16 residues long. Trimming cost V 4 bases and J 4 bases; bases outside gene matches: 9. Per germline, CDR1 LNHNV and CDR2 YYDKDF (reference sequence).

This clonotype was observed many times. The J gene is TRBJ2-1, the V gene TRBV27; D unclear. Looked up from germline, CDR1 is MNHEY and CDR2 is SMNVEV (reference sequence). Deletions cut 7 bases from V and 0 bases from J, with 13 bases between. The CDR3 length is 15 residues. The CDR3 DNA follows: TGTGCCAGCACCCGGGCATCCAGCTCCTACAATGAGCAGTTCTTC. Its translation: CASTRASSSYNEQFF.

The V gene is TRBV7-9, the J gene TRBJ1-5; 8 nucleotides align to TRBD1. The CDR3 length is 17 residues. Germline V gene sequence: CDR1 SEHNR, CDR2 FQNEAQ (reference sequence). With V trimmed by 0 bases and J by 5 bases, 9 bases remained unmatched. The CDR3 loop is CASSLARTGWKDQPQHF. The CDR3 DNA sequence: TGTGCCAGCAGCTTAGCCAGGACAGGGTGGAAAGATCAGCCCCAGCATTTT.

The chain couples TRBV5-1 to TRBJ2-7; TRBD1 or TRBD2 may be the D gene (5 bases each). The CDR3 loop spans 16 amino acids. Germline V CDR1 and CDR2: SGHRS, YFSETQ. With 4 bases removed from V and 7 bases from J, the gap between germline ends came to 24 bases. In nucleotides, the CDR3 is TGCGCCAGCAGCCCCCGGGGTTCCGGGACCGAAAGAGAGCAGTACTTC. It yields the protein CASSPRGSGTEREQYF.

CDR3: CASVAETQYF. CDR3 sequence (DNA): TGTGCTAGTGTCGCAGAGACCCAGTACTTC. The rearrangement uses TRBV12-5 and TRBJ2-5; D ambiguous. Trimming removed 7 bases from V and 4 bases from J, with 4 bases in between. The CDR3 has 10 residues. From germline, CDR1 is LGHNT and CDR2 FRNRAP.

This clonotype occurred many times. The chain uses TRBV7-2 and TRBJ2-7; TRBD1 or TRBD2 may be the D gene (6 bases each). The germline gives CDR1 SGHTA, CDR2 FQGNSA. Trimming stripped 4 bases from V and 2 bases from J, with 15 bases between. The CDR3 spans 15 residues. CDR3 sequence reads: CASSSRGQTTYEQYF. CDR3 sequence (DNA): TGTGCCAGCAGCTCCCGGGGGCAGACGACCTACGAGCAGTACTTC.

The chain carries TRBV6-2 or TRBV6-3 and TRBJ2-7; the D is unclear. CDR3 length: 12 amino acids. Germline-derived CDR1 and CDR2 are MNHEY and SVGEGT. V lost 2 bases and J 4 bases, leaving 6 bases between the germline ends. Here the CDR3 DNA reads TGTGCCAGCAGTTACACAGAATACGAGCAGTACTTC. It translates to CASSYTEYEQYF.